This TCR beta chain came from a study of blood T cell repertoires in COVID-19. Turning to the study itself: Samples representing acute and convalescent COVID-19 were sourced from the United States, Italy and Spain. Sources were T cells, B-cell-depleted T cells, or PBMCs; the material itself was cDNA or gDNA.

In the source study's methods: Amplifying reference gene primers gave estimates of nucleated cell counts. TCRdb keeps only in-frame clones here, not all; method: immunoSEQ multiplex PCR. The V and J calls and clone size were taken over from that table, and D and trimming were inferred from the DNA. Altogether 50,000 to 75,000 clones are present, more than 60% being singletons, with the ten largest covering roughly 18%. CDR1 is KGHSH and CDR2 is LQKENI in the germline V gene. V lost 0 bases and J 0 bases, leaving 12 bases between the germline ends. This CDR3 region has 17 residues. The V call is TRBV18, the J call TRBJ1-3; maybe TRBD1 (6 bases). Material for sequencing was peripheral blood. The clonotype comes from a woman between 50 and 59 years old with active or convalescent COVID-19. The CDR3 DNA follows: TGTGCCAGCTCACCACCGGCAGGGGATCCCTCTGGAAACACCATATATTTT. It specifies CASSPPAGDPSGNTIYF.